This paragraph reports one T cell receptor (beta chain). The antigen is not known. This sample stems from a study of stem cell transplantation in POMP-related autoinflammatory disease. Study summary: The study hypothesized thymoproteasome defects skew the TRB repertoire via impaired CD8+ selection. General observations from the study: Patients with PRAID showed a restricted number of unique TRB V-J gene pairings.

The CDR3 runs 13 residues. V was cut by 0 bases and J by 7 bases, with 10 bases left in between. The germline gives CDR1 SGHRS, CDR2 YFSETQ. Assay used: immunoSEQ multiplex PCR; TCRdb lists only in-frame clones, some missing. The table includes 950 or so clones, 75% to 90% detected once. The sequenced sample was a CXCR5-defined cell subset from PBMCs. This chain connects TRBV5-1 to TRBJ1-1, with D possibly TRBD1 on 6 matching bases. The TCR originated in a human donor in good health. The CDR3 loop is CASSLARTDEAFF. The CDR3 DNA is TGCGCCAGCAGCTTGGCCCGGACAGATGAAGCTTTCTTT.